The T cell receptor (beta chain) under discussion was sequenced for a study of T cell repertoires in cytomegalovirus infection. Study as a whole: CMV infection and matching HLA type were both indicated by public TCR beta signatures.

Trimming left V 6 bases short and J 6 bases short, with 11 bases between. The length of the CDR3 is 12 residues. Per the germline V gene, CDR1 is SEHNR and CDR2 is FQNEAQ (reference sequence). Only a few counts were recorded for this clonotype. The antigen is undetermined. TCRdb re-called the reads with MiXCR, one entry per CDR3 protein. The table lists 150,000 or so distinct CDR3 sequences, about 6% of them singletons. Study-level points and caveats: Cumulative frequency of public TCR beta families picked out carriers of CMV plus the relevant HLA. The ex vivo response was dominated by HLA-C-restricted CMV-specific TCR beta clonotypes.

The V gene is TRBV7-9, the J gene TRBJ1-1; D possibly corresponds to TRBD1 (6 bases). Sequenced input: PBMCs. This sequence was found in a human donor in good health (CMV status not recorded). Some clones in this sample may be carry-over from other donors' samples. CDR3 amino acids: CASSRAGAEAFF. The DNA for the CDR3 is TGTGCCAGCAGTCGCGCAGGGGCTGAAGCTTTCTTT.